This passage covers 10 T cell receptor beta chains from one sample sequenced in a study of cytotoxic CD8 clonotypes in ibrutinib-treated CLL (dated by TCRdb to the early 2020s). The time point label for this specimen denotes: approximately 25 months on ibrutinib. Preparation of the library involved the immunoSEQ multiplex PCR assay. Sourced from immuneACCESS, this table was stored by TCRdb with only in-frame sequences that have V and J called. A share of the clones is absent; for the studies checked, an unresolved V gene accounts for under half, and the remainder has no known explanation. The sample table shows about 45,000 clones, and approximately 65% are seen once. Under 25% of the sample comes from the top ten. This specimen was PBMCs, taken after 24 months of ibrutinib treatment. The receptors shown here come from a human donor with chronic lymphocytic leukemia.

The rearrangement links TRBV9 to TRBJ2-3; 15 nucleotides align to TRBD2. The CDR3 is 18 residues long. CDR1 SGDLS and CDR2 YYNGEE come from the germline V gene. V lost 3 bases, J lost 3 bases, and 8 bases stayed unmatched. The CDR3 nucleotides read TGTGCCAGCAGCGGGGGACTAGCGGGAGGAGGTGCTACAGATACGCAGTATTTT. Its translation is CASSGGLAGGGATDTQYF.

This clone has more than one count but fewer than ten. The V call is TRBV28, the J call TRBJ2-2; no clear D gene. Germline V lookup: CDR1 MDHEN, CDR2 SYDVKM. V was clipped by 3 bases and J by 9 bases, with 14 bases between them. This CDR3 is built from 14 residues. CDR3: CASSFLGMGRELFF. In DNA, the CDR3 is TGTGCCAGCAGTTTCCTGGGGATGGGGAGGGAGCTGTTTTTT. The entire variable domain, with the rest obtained from reference TRBV28 and TRBJ2-2, is as follows: DVKVTQSSRYLVKRTGEKVFLECVQDMDHENMFWYRQDPGLGLRLIYFSYDVKMKEKGDIPEGYSVSREKKERFSLILESASTNQTSMYLCASSFLGMGRELFFGEGSRLTVL.

CDR3 amino acids: CASSVVRDPRYGYTF. In DNA form, the CDR3 reads TGTGCCAGCAGCGTAGTGAGGGACCCTCGCTATGGCTACACCTTC. The chain employs TRBV9 and TRBJ1-2; D is possibly TRBD1 (5 bases). Deletions cut 0 bases from V and 4 bases from J, with 13 bases between. The CDR3 totals 15 residues. Germline CDR1 reads SGDLS; CDR2 reads YYNGEE.

This clone has just a few counts. The rearrangement links TRBV5-4 to TRBJ2-1; 12 bases fit TRBD2. CDR1 is SGHNT, CDR2 YYREEE, per germline (reference sequence). The CDR3 runs to 15 residues. V trimming: 0 bases; J trimming: 8 bases; junction bases outside the gene matches: 3. Here the CDR3 reads CASSLELAGGYEQFF. The CDR3 region has the DNA TGTGCCAGCAGCTTGGAACTAGCGGGGGGTTATGAGCAGTTCTTC.

The rearrangement uses TRBV10-2 and TRBJ1-2; the D is unclear. V lost 2 bases and J 6 bases, leaving 10 bases between the germline ends. Germline V gene lookup returns CDR1 WSHSY and CDR2 SAAADI. The CDR3 extends over 13 amino acids. CDR3 region: CASSEVPNHGYTF. In DNA form, the CDR3 reads TGCGCCAGCAGTGAGGTCCCGAACCATGGCTACACCTTC.

This clone has more than one count but fewer than ten. The V gene is TRBV12-5, the J gene TRBJ1-2; 7 nucleotides align to TRBD1. The CDR3 is made up of 14 amino acids. Per germline, CDR1 LGHNT and CDR2 FRNRAP. Unmatched junction bases numbered 9, after V lost 5 bases and J lost 6 bases. CDR3 residues: CASGRPGQTDGYTF. DNA of the CDR3: TGTGCTAGTGGTCGACCGGGACAGACAGATGGCTACACCTTC.

The V and J genes are TRBV2 and TRBJ1-4, with D unresolved. The CDR3 loop spans 12 amino acids. The V end lost 1 base, the J end lost 8 bases, and 5 bases lay between the germline ends. The germline CDR1 and CDR2 sequences are SNHLY and FYNNEI. The CDR3 nucleotides are TGTGCCAGCAGTGAAGAGAGCGAAAAACTGTTTTTT. This translates into CASSEESEKLFF.

The rearrangement joins TRBV7-8 to TRBJ1-2, with 10 bases identical to TRBD1. The ends lost 2 bases at V and 2 bases at J; junction bases unmatched: 11. Germline assignment: CDR1 SGHVS and CDR2 FQNEAQ. The CDR3 length is 18 residues. The CDR3 reads CASSLKGTGDVRNYGYTF. CDR3 nucleotide sequence: TGTGCCAGCAGCTTAAAAGGGACAGGGGACGTTCGAAACTATGGCTACACCTTC.

The chain joins TRBV19 to TRBJ1-3; 7 positions agree with TRBD1. This CDR3 is built from 16 residues. Germline V gene sequence: CDR1 LNHDA, CDR2 SQIVND (reference sequence). With 9 bases clipped from V and 0 bases from J, the junction kept 11 bases outside the gene matches. CDR3: CASRTRGISSGNTIYF. CDR3 nucleotide sequence: TGTGCCAGCCGCACCAGGGGGATAAGCTCTGGAAACACCATATATTTT.

The rearrangement joins TRBV10-2 to TRBJ2-2; D unclear. Germline CDR1 and CDR2: WSHSY and SAAADI. The CDR3 has 13 amino acids. The CDR3 nucleotides read TGCGCGACGGCCTCGGAGTTCGCCGGGGAGCTGTTTTTT. Its protein product is CATASEFAGELFF.